Reported below is one T cell receptor beta chain. The germline gene is not matched at one end of the junction; a read error may be the cause. The sample comes from a study of T-cell reconstitution after alpha-beta-depleted transplantation in children. Unique molecular identifiers featured in how the TCRbeta library was prepared. TCRdb passed the PCR reads through MiXCR, listing each CDR3 protein once. The sample yields 500,000 or so distinct CDR3 sequences, approximately 32% seen once. CDR3 length: 16 amino acids. Germline V lookup: CDR1 LGHNA, CDR2 YSLEER. The genes are TRBV4-3 and TRBJ2-5; TRBD1 agrees at 8 bases. This specimen was PBMCs from the stem cell graft donor, taken from the stem cell graft. The source is a human donor who donated a stem cell graft to a child with aplastic anemia. The CDR3 DNA follows: TGCGCCAGCAGCCAAGAGACAGGGGTACTCCAAGAGACCCACTACTTC. Encoded protein: CASSQETGVLQETHYF.